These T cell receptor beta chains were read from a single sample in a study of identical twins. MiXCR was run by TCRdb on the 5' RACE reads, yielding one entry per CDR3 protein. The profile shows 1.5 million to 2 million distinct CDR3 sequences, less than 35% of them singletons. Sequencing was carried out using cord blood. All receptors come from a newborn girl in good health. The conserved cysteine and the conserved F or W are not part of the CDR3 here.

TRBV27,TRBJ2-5,ASSLSASGLSKETQY
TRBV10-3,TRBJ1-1,AISESDRATEAF
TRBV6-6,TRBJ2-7,ASRYLGGQGNEQY
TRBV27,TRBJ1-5,ASMGGPYQPQH
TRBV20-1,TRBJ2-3,SASGSVGTDTQY
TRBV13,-,ASSLGTGYRETQY
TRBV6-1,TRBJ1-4,ASSEQGGATNEKLF
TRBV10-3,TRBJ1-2,AISESGGYYGYT
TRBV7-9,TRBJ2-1,ASSFLLGSYSEQF
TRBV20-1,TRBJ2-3,SAHRGGHTQY
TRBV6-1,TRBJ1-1,ASSDHRGHTEAF
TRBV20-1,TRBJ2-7,SKTSYEQY
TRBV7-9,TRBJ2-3,ASSLRGTGGKNLDTQY
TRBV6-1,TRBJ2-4,ASATGLRIQY
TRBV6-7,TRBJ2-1,ASSYSHNEQF
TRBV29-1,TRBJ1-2,SADGPGVYGYT
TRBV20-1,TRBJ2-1,SAITSADYNEQF
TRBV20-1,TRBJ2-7,SAERQGYEQY
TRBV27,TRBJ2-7,ASSLSGLGPYEQY
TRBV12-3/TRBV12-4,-,ASSTGPDSYEQY
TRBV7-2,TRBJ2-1,ASNKRGLFSYNEQF
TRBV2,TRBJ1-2,ASSEQGAAYGYT
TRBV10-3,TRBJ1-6,AITGTSNSPLH
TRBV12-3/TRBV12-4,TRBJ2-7,AGSRDRVVYEQY
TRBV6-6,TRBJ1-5,ASRGDRGNQPQH
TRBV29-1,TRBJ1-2,SVALGGYYGYT
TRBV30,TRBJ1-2,AWSVGTGVYGYT
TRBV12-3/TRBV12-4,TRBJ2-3,ASSLVRGPTDTQY
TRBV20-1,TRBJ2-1,SAVPGTSGRHSYNEQF
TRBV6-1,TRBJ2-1,ASSEAASAGSYNEQF
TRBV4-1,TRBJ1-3,ASSQPLVGSGNTIY
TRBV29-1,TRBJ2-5,SVDSQTQY
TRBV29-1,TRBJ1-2,SVEDPGGFNYGYT
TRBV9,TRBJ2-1,ASSVDPFSSSYNEQF
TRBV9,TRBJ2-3,ASSDGSSGGTDTQY
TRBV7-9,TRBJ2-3,ASSFVGLAGGYSPDTQY
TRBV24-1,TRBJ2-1,ATNGPGGNEQF
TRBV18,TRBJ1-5,ASSPVQRNQPQH
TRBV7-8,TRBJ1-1,ASSPYRPGQALNTEAF
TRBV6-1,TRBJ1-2,ASTVNYGYT
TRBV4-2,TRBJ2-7,ASQAPGTTYEQY
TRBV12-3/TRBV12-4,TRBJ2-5,ASSFSTGGETQY
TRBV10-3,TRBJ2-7,AISDRTSSYEQY
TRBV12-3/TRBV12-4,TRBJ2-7,ASSPPGLWYEQY
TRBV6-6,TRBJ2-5,ASSKPGQGRETQY
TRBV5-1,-,ASSLGLAQETQF